The 24 T cell receptor beta chains reported below all come from one sample, sequenced in a study of CD8 T cells in ankylosing spondylitis. TCRdb called the 5' RACE reads again in MiXCR, with one record for every CDR3 protein. The sample contains fewer than 550,000 distinct CDR3 sequences, approximately 5.3% of which appear only once. Study-level points and caveats: Characteristic, it appeared, of ankylosing spondylitis blood was a TCR beta motif of several highly homologous variants.

These receptors have no known antigen. The sample was blood, either unsorted or a sorted T cell fraction (not recorded which). Receptors originate from a male donor with ankylosing spondylitis.

The chain carries TRBV7-9 and TRBJ2-5; possible D gene TRBD2, 5 bases. The CDR3 spans 14 residues. V lost 3 bases to trimming and J lost 5 bases, with 13 bases between them. Germline V lookup: CDR1 SEHNR, CDR2 FQNEAQ (reference sequence). CDR3 DNA: TGTGCCAGCAGCTTCAGAGATGGAGGCGAGACCCAGTACTTC. It translates to CASSFRDGGETQYF. Complete variable domain (other parts from reference TRBV7-9 and TRBJ2-5): DTGVSQNPRHKITKRGQNVTFRCDPISEHNRLYWYRQTLGQGPEFLTYFQNEAQLEKSRLLSDRFSAERPKGSFSTLEIQRTEQGDSAMYLCASSFRDGGETQYFGPGTRLLVL.

Many counts were recorded for this clonotype. The rearrangement joins TRBV5-1 to TRBJ2-7, with D possibly being TRBD2 (6 bases). This CDR3 is built from 16 residues. Germline lookup yields CDR1 SGHRS and CDR2 YFSETQ. Trimming removed 0 bases from V and 4 bases from J, with 17 bases in between. CDR3 nucleotides: TGCGCCAGCAGCTTGGCCTGGCGGGGTGATGGGTACGAGCAGTACTTC. This codes for CASSLAWRGDGYEQYF. Using reference TRBV5-1 and TRBJ2-7 for the parts outside the CDR3, the full variable domain is KAGVTQTPRYLIKTRGQQVTLSCSPISGHRSVSWYQQTPGQGLQFLFEYFSETQRNKGNFPGRFSGRQFSNSRSEMNVSTLELGDSALYLCASSLAWRGDGYEQYFGPGTRLTVT.

V gene TRBV6-1 combines with J gene TRBJ2-7; 7 bases are a match to TRBD1. Germline V gives CDR1 MNHNS, CDR2 SASEGT. V shed 5 bases, J shed 3 bases, and the junction held 13 bases outside the gene matches. The CDR3 loop spans 16 amino acids. CDR3 region: CASSKLGDSLIYEQYF. In DNA, the CDR3 is TGTGCCAGCAGTAAGTTAGGGGACAGCCTGATCTACGAGCAGTACTTC.

This clonotype was counted between two and nine times. The chain couples TRBV4-1 to TRBJ2-4; D may be TRBD1 (6 bases). V shed 5 bases and J shed 3 bases, with 14 bases lying between them. From germline, CDR1 is MGHRA and CDR2 YSYEKL. The CDR3 has 15 amino acids. The DNA of the CDR3 is TGCGCCAGCAGCGTCCAGGGGTCAGGCAAAAACATTCAGTACTTC. Amino acids: CASSVQGSGKNIQYF.

The rearrangement joins TRBV29-1 to TRBJ2-3; 10 bases are a match to TRBD1. This CDR3 has 17 amino acids. The germline V gene has CDR1 SQVTM and CDR2 ANQGSEA. V lost 6 bases, J lost 3 bases, and 15 bases stayed unmatched. CDR3 sequence: CSVEGQGLRQWTDTQYF. The CDR3 DNA follows: TGCAGCGTGGAGGGACAGGGGTTAAGGCAGTGGACAGATACGCAGTATTTT.

This clonotype was found many times. The junction departs from germline at one end; a sequencing error may be responsible. This chain connects TRBV5-1 to TRBJ2-7; no clear D gene. CDR3 length: 13 amino acids. Per germline, CDR1 SGHRS and CDR2 YFSETQ. In DNA, the CDR3 is TGCGCCAGCAGCCTCCAGACCGAAGTGAGCCCCTCCTTC. It translates to CASSLQTEVSPSF.

This clonotype was detected ten times or more. The chain recombines TRBV6-1 with TRBJ2-7; 11 positions match TRBD2. Germline V gene sequence: CDR1 MNHNS, CDR2 SASEGT. The CDR3 has 15 residues. The junction had 3 bases not matched to a gene; V was cut back by 5 bases and J by 0 bases. In DNA form, the CDR3 reads TGTGCCAGCAGTCAACTAGCGGGGGACTCCTACGAGCAGTACTTC. Translated: CASSQLAGDSYEQYF.

The chain carries TRBV6-1 and TRBJ2-1; 8 bases fit TRBD2. CDR1 and CDR2 from the germline V gene are MNHNS and SASEGT. V was clipped by 2 bases and J by 10 bases; unmatched bases: 4. This CDR3 has 13 amino acids. CDR3 sequence (DNA): TGTGCCAGCAGTGAATATGGCGGGAGGGAGCAGTTCTTC. Its protein is CASSEYGGREQFF.

The chain recombines TRBV12-3 or TRBV12-4 with TRBJ2-7; D possibly corresponds to TRBD1 (6 bases). The CDR3 covers 14 residues. Trimming took 6 bases from V and 0 from J, leaving 12 bases between them. CDR3 DNA: TGTGCCAGCAGACACAGGGTCGGCTCCTACGAGCAGTACTTC. Its protein product is CASRHRVGSYEQYF.

This clonotype showed up many times. This chain links TRBV14 with TRBJ2-7; D possibly uses TRBD1 or TRBD2 (5 bases each). The CDR3 is made up of 13 amino acids. Germline V gene lookup returns CDR1 SGHDN and CDR2 FVKESK. The germline V and J ends were trimmed by 5 bases and 6 bases, with 14 bases remaining between them. The CDR3 DNA reads TGTGCCAGCAGCTTGGCCCTTGGGGGCGAGCAGTACTTC. As protein: CASSLALGGEQYF.

This clonotype occurred many times. V is TRBV5-5 and J is TRBJ1-2; D may be TRBD1 (6 bases). The CDR3 runs 12 residues. Trimming left V 0 bases short and J 11 bases short, with 11 bases between. Germline lookup yields CDR1 SGHKS and CDR2 YYEKEE (reference sequence). DNA for the CDR3: TGTGCCAGCAGCTTGGGACAGGCCAAGTACACCTTC. The encoded protein is CASSLGQAKYTF.

This clonotype showed up many times. This CDR3 is CASSRTYRSYNEQFF. The DNA of the CDR3 is TGTGCCAGCAGTCGGACATACCGCTCCTACAATGAGCAGTTCTTC. The chain links TRBV12-3 or TRBV12-4 to TRBJ2-1; perhaps TRBD1 as D (5 bases). The CDR3 consists of 15 residues. Trimming left V 5 bases short and J 0 bases short, with 11 bases between.

The chain is built from TRBV15 and TRBJ2-2; D gene unclear. Deletions cut 1 base from V and 3 bases from J, with 9 bases between. Germline CDR1 LNHNV, CDR2 YYDKDF (reference sequence). The CDR3 length is 15 residues. The CDR3: CATSRVQQYTGELFF. The CDR3 DNA is TGTGCCACCAGCAGAGTACAGCAGTACACCGGGGAGCTGTTTTTT.

This clonotype was seen a handful of times. The V call is TRBV9, the J call TRBJ2-1, with TRBD2 identical over 12 bases. The CDR3 is 18 residues long. V lost 3 bases to trimming and J lost 6 bases; unmatched junction nucleotides: 13. CDR1 and CDR2 (germline): SGDLS, YYNGEE. This chain's CDR3 is CASSAGLAGWGWGNEQFF. DNA for the CDR3: TGTGCCAGCAGCGCGGGACTAGCGGGCTGGGGATGGGGCAATGAGCAGTTCTTC. Using reference TRBV9 and TRBJ2-1 for the parts outside the CDR3, the full variable domain is DSGVTQTPKHLITATGQRVTLRCSPRSGDLSVYWYQQSLDQGLQFLIQYYNGEERAKGNILERFSAQQFPDLHSELNLSSLELGDSALYFCASSAGLAGWGWGNEQFFGPGTRLTVL.

This clonotype was detected many times. The chain couples TRBV28 to TRBJ1-2; 11 positions agree with TRBD1. Looked up from germline, CDR1 is MDHEN and CDR2 is SYDVKM. CDR3 length: 14 amino acids. The trim removed 4 bases at V and 7 bases at J, leaving 5 bases unmatched. CDR3 sequence: CASSSGQGVFGYTF. CDR3 bases: TGTGCCAGCAGTTCGGGACAGGGGGTTTTTGGCTACACCTTC.

This clonotype was found many times. V gene TRBV6-2 or TRBV6-3 combines with J gene TRBJ2-1; the match to TRBD2 covers 10 bases. V was clipped by 5 bases and J by 4 bases; unmatched bases: 5. Germline-derived CDR1 and CDR2 are MNHEY and SVGEGT. The CDR3 totals 15 residues. The chain's CDR3 is CASSLAGATYNEQFF. CDR3 nucleotide sequence: TGTGCCAGCAGTCTAGCGGGAGCGACATACAATGAGCAGTTCTTC.

This clonotype has a count of ten or more. The rearrangement joins TRBV5-1 to TRBJ1-1; weak D call: TRBD1 (5 bases). This CDR3 contains 15 residues. CDR1 is SGHRS and CDR2 is YFSETQ in the germline V gene. V shed 0 bases and J shed 1 base, with 10 bases lying between them. CDR3 in DNA: TGCGCCAGCAGCTTGGACGGACAAAGGAACACTGAAGCTTTCTTT. Amino acid sequence: CASSLDGQRNTEAFF.

Turning to this clonotype: Just one base apart from a much larger clone, this may be a read error. This chain uses TRBV6-2 or TRBV6-3 with TRBJ2-5; D ambiguous. The CDR3 runs to 15 residues. V was shortened by 2 bases and J by 1 base, with 11 bases between the two germline ends. Germline V gene data show CDR1 as MNHEY and CDR2 as SVGEGT. The CDR3 is CASSYMGLSQETQYF. The CDR3, as DNA: TGTGCCAGCAGTTACATGGGCCTAAGCCAAGAGACCCAGTACTTC.

The sample holds many counts of this clonotype. The gene calls are TRBV10-3 and TRBJ1-2; D is unresolved. Trimming took off 6 bases at V and 2 bases at J, with 7 bases between the two ends. This CDR3 has 12 residues. Looked up from germline, CDR1 is ENHRY and CDR2 is SYGVKD. The CDR3 nucleotides are TGTGCCATCAGGCCAGGAAACTATGGCTACACCTTC. It translates to CAIRPGNYGYTF.

This clonotype was found many times. CDR3 nucleotides: TGTGCCAGCAGTCCCCGGACAGCAGTGACCTCCTACGAGCAGTACTTC. Amino acids: CASSPRTAVTSYEQYF. The genes are TRBV12-3 or TRBV12-4 and TRBJ2-7, with TRBD1 as a possible D gene (6 bases). V was shortened by 5 bases and J by 0 bases, with 17 bases between the two germline ends. This CDR3 region has 16 residues.

This chain links TRBV4-3 with TRBJ1-5; no reliable D call. V shed 1 base and J shed 4 bases, with 8 bases lying between them. Germline loops: CDR1 LGHNA, CDR2 YSLEER. This CDR3 region has 14 residues. The CDR3 reads CASSQGYRNQPQHF. DNA for the CDR3: TGCGCCAGCAGCCAAGGGTATAGGAATCAGCCCCAGCATTTT.

This clonotype was seen a few times. This sequence joins TRBV27 and TRBJ2-1; 8 nucleotides align to TRBD1. CDR3 length equals 14 residues. V was clipped by 5 bases and J by 6 bases; unmatched bases: 6. The V gene's germline CDR1 is MNHEY and CDR2 SMNVEV (reference sequence). The chain's CDR3 is CASSRTTGGNEQFF. The CDR3 DNA sequence: TGTGCCAGCAGTAGAACCACAGGGGGCAATGAGCAGTTCTTC.

This clonotype was seen ten or more times. The chain joins TRBV5-1 to TRBJ2-1, with 12 bases fitting TRBD2. The V gene end was trimmed by 4 bases and the J gene end by 5 bases; junction bases not matched to a gene: 10. This CDR3 comprises 17 residues. Looked up from germline, CDR1 is SGHRS and CDR2 is YFSETQ. DNA for the CDR3: TGCGCCAGCAGCCCGACTAGCGGGAGCCCCCGGGACAATGAGCAGTTCTTC. Amino acids: CASSPTSGSPRDNEQFF.

This sequence joins TRBV7-3 and TRBJ1-2, with 7 nucleotides matching TRBD1. Germline V gene sequence: CDR1 SGHTA, CDR2 FQGTGA. V was pared by 1 base and J by 8 bases, with 4 bases of the junction left unmatched. This CDR3 has 13 amino acids. The CDR3 DNA follows: TGTGCCAGCAGCTTAAGACAGGGTGGCGGCTACACCTTC. Its translation: CASSLRQGGGYTF. The full variable domain, in which reference TRBV7-3 and TRBJ1-2 provide the parts outside the CDR3, is GAGVSQTPSNKVTEKGKYVELRCDPISGHTALYWYRQSLGQGPEFLIYFQGTGAADDSGLPNDRFFAVRPEGSVSTLKIQRTERGDSAVYLCASSLRQGGGYTFGSGTRLTVV.